This T cell receptor (beta chain) emerged from a study of shared clonotypes between healthy human individuals. Study-wide results and limits: Some clonotypes were shared by all four sorted-subset donors, while others were not shared. The non-shared ones had lower generation probabilities than the shared ones.

With regard to this clone: Its antigen remains unidentified.

The table came from immunoSEQ multiplex PCR; TCRdb's copy has only in-frame clones and leaves some out. The repertoire has 600,000 to 750,000 clones, roughly 87% of them found once; the top ten carry 30% to 40%. Germline V gene data show CDR1 as SGHDN and CDR2 as FVKESK. The CDR3 is 17 residues long. V shed 1 base and J 3 bases; nucleotides not matched to a gene: 6. The chain employs TRBV14 and TRBJ1-4, with 9 bases that match TRBD1. The sequence was obtained from a man aged 18 to 29 in good health. Some clones in this sample may be carry-over from other donors' samples. Sequencing used memory CD8+ T cells from PBMCs. Subset denoted: CD45RO+ cells pooled with CCR7-negative TemRA cells. CDR3 region: CASSQGPGQGANEKLFF. CDR3 nucleotide sequence: TGTGCCAGCAGCCAAGGGCCGGGACAGGGAGCTAATGAAAAACTGTTTTTT.